The 30 T cell receptor beta chains below come from one sample, sequenced in a study of glioma-infiltrating T cells. TCR alpha and beta CDR3 regions were amplified from RNA using iRepertoire nested multiplex PCR. One entry per CDR3 protein, called by TCRdb with MiXCR from the multiplex PCR reads. Found here are around 90,000 distinct CDR3 sequences, around 42% of them singletons; the top ten hold 35% to 40%. Sample: glioma tissue, nonneoplastic brain tissue, or PBMCs (not recorded which). These receptors all come from a human donor with low-grade glioma or glioblastoma, undergoing nonglioma brain surgery, or in good health (not recorded which).

This clonotype was observed at least ten times. The V and J genes are TRBV20-1 and TRBJ1-2; D is ambiguous. V lost 6 bases and J 8 bases, leaving 16 bases between the germline ends. Germline assignment: CDR1 DFQATT and CDR2 SNEGSKA (reference sequence). The CDR3 spans 12 residues. CDR3 DNA: TGCAGTGCCAGTCCGTTGTTTCAAGGCTACACCTTC. Protein: CSASPLFQGYTF.

The table lists this clonotype with many counts. The chain couples TRBV3-1 to TRBJ1-2; D is ambiguous. This CDR3 is built from 13 residues. Germline CDR1 LGHDT, CDR2 YNNKEL (reference sequence). The V end lost 1 base, the J end lost 8 bases, and 11 bases lay between the germline ends. CDR3: CASSQAQGSGYTF. DNA of the CDR3: TGTGCCAGCAGCCAAGCACAAGGATCGGGCTACACCTTC.

In the case of this clonotype: This may be a read error, as it is one base from a much larger clone. This chain's CDR3 is CASSTTSTYEQYF. DNA of the CDR3: TGTGCCAGCAGCACCACTAGTACCTACGAGCAGTACTTC. This chain links TRBV11-2 with TRBJ2-7; the D gene is possibly TRBD2 (5 bases). The V end was cut by 5 bases, the J end by 2 bases, with 10 bases between. This CDR3 region has 13 residues. The germline V gene has CDR1 SGHAT and CDR2 FQNNGV.

This clonotype was detected many times. The rearrangement uses TRBV7-2 and TRBJ1-5; 9 nucleotides line up with TRBD1. Germline CDR1 is SGHTA and CDR2 is FQGNSA. CDR3 length: 15 amino acids. V lost 4 bases, J lost 5 bases, and 6 bases stayed unmatched. DNA for the CDR3: TGTGCCAGCAGCTCCCCACAGGGGGCATATCAGCCCCAGCATTTT. Residues: CASSSPQGAYQPQHF.

Remarks on this clonotype: Germline and junction disagree at one end, which may indicate a read error. The chain combines TRBV7-6 with TRBJ2-1; 10 bases agree with TRBD2. CDR3 length: 17 residues. The germline gives CDR1 SGHVS, CDR2 FNYEAQ. CDR3 sequence (DNA): TGTGCCAGCAGCTTAGTACTAGCGGGAAGCTCCTACAATGAACAGTCCTTC. Its protein is CASSLVLAGSSYNEQSF.

This clonotype was picked up many times. This rearrangement joins TRBV6-1 to TRBJ1-3, with D unresolved. The germline V gene encodes CDR1 MNHNS and CDR2 SASEGT. The CDR3 totals 16 residues. Deletions cut 4 bases from V and 4 bases from J, with 17 bases between. Here the CDR3 reads CASSAPGVGRGNTIYF. In nucleotides, the CDR3 is TGTGCCAGCAGTGCCCCGGGCGTGGGGAGAGGAAACACCATATATTTT.

This clonotype was counted at least ten times. V and J are TRBV28 and TRBJ2-5; 9 nucleotides agree with TRBD2. The CDR3 spans 17 residues. V lost 4 bases to trimming and J lost 5 bases; unmatched junction nucleotides: 14. Germline V gene sequence: CDR1 MDHEN, CDR2 SYDVKM. CDR3 bases: TGTGCCAGCAGTTCCTTACAAACCGGGACTAGCTTGGAGACCCAGTACTTC. Translating gives CASSSLQTGTSLETQYF.

This clonotype was detected many times. This chain uses TRBV5-1 with TRBJ1-1; perhaps TRBD1 as D (5 bases). The CDR3 contains 14 residues. The V gene's germline CDR1 is SGHRS and CDR2 YFSETQ. V was clipped by 3 bases and J by 3 bases, with 12 bases between them. CDR3 nucleotides: TGCGCCAGCAGCTCCTCAGGGTTGGACACTGAAGCTTTCTTT. This encodes CASSSSGLDTEAFF.

V usage is TRBV6-2 or TRBV6-3 and J usage is TRBJ2-7; 9 nucleotides agree with TRBD2. V shed 0 bases, J shed 12 bases, and the junction held 18 bases outside the gene matches. Germline assignment: CDR1 MNHEY and CDR2 SVGEGT. The CDR3 is made up of 17 amino acids. For the CDR3, the DNA is TGTGCCAGCAGTTACTCCGGACTAGCGAGGAGCTCCTACAAGCGGTACTTC. As protein: CASSYSGLARSSYKRYF.

This clonotype was seen ten or more times. This chain links TRBV7-9 with TRBJ1-3; weak D call: TRBD1 (6 bases). The germline V gene encodes CDR1 SEHNR and CDR2 FQNEAQ (reference sequence). The CDR3 is 16 residues long. V lost 4 bases and J 2 bases, leaving 15 bases between the germline ends. CDR3 coding DNA: TGTGCCAGCAGCTCCCTGTCCGGGGGCACTGGAAACACCATATATTTT. The encoded protein is CASSSLSGGTGNTIYF.

This clonotype was detected many times. V and J are TRBV20-1 and TRBJ2-3; 10 nucleotides match TRBD2. Germline values: CDR1 DFQATT, CDR2 SNEGSKA (reference sequence). V shed 5 bases, J shed 1 base, and the junction held 6 bases outside the gene matches. The CDR3 length is 15 residues. The CDR3 loop reads CSALDTSGGTDTQYF. The DNA for the CDR3 is TGCAGTGCTCTCGACACTAGCGGGGGCACAGATACGCAGTATTTT.

For the CDR3, the DNA is TGTGCCAGCAGCTTAGATCAGGGACTTAGACAGCCCCAGCATTTT. It translates to CASSLDQGLRQPQHF. The gene calls are TRBV11-2 and TRBJ1-5; D perhaps matches TRBD1 (5 bases). In germline, CDR1 is SGHAT, CDR2 FQNNGV. V gave up 0 bases and J gave up 7 bases, with 13 bases separating them. This CDR3 has 15 amino acids.

To note about this clonotype: An end of the junction differs from the germline gene, which may be a read error. The chain uses TRBV15 and TRBJ2-3; 7 positions agree with TRBD1. CDR3 size: 15 residues. Germline V gives CDR1 LNHNV, CDR2 YYDKDF (reference sequence). CDR3 region: CATSRDEGGADTQYF. In DNA form, the CDR3 reads TGCGCCACCAGCAGAGATGAAGGGGGCGCGGATACGCAGTATTTT.

The J gene is TRBJ1-1, the V gene TRBV5-6, with a possible D match to TRBD1 (6 bases). This CDR3 is 14 amino acids long. CDR1 and CDR2 from the germline V gene are SGHDT and YYEEEE. Trimming cost V 2 bases and J 2 bases, with 10 bases left between them. The CDR3: CASSFLDRNTEAFF. In nucleotides, the CDR3 is TGTGCCAGCAGCTTCTTGGACAGAAACACTGAAGCTTTCTTT.

This clonotype showed up many times. This sequence joins TRBV6-5 and TRBJ2-7, with a tentative D call TRBD1 (6 bases). V lost 0 bases and J lost 2, with 11 bases in between. The CDR3 is 15 amino acids. CDR1 and CDR2 from the germline V gene are MNHEY and SVGAGI. This CDR3 is CASSYSDRGPYEQYF. The DNA of the CDR3 is TGTGCCAGCAGTTACTCGGACAGAGGACCCTACGAGCAGTACTTC.

The chain employs TRBV28 and TRBJ2-1; D possibly corresponds to TRBD2 (6 bases). Germline CDR1 MDHEN, CDR2 SYDVKM. V was cut by 2 bases and J by 6 bases, with 11 bases left in between. The CDR3 is 14 residues long. CDR3 in amino acids: CASSLLPAGNEQFF. The CDR3 DNA reads as TGTGCCAGCAGTTTACTCCCAGCGGGCAATGAGCAGTTCTTC.

This clonotype was recorded many times. This may stem from a read error, because a much larger clone lies one nucleotide away. The rearrangement uses TRBV20-1 and TRBJ1-5, with a tentative D call TRBD1 (5 bases). CDR3 length: 15 amino acids. Per germline, CDR1 DFQATT and CDR2 SNEGSKA (reference sequence). This CDR3 reads CGARAGEIGNQPQHF. The CDR3 DNA sequence: TGCGGTGCCCGCGCGGGGGAAATTGGAAATCAGCCCCAGCATTTT.

As concerns this clonotype: A read error is likely, as this CDR3 ends without the conserved phenylalanine or tryptophan. The chain combines TRBV28 with TRBJ1-5; 8 nucleotides line up with TRBD1. Germline assignment: CDR1 MDHEN and CDR2 SYDVKM. This CDR3 has 15 residues. Unmatched junction bases numbered 9, after V lost 4 bases and J lost 7 bases. CDR3 bases: TGTGCCAGCAGTTCTGACAGGGGCACGAGGCAGCCCCAGCATCTT. Amino acid sequence: CASSSDRGTRQPQHL.

The chain has TRBV5-6 and TRBJ2-1, with 10 bases fitting TRBD2. Germline V CDR1 and CDR2: SGHDT, YYEEEE. The CDR3 length is 18 residues. J gave up 9 bases and V 4 bases, and 19 bases lay outside the gene matches. CDR3 DNA sequence: TGTGCCAGCAGCCCGAGCCTAGCGGGGGTGGGGTTAGCTGGTGAGCAGTTCTTC. Translating gives CASSPSLAGVGLAGEQFF.

Details on this clonotype: This is likely a read error, given that the CDR3 carries no conserved phenylalanine or tryptophan at its end. The chain couples TRBV6-5 to TRBJ2-3; TRBD2 aligns across 10 bases. V lost 5 bases and J lost 3; bases outside the gene matches: 8. This CDR3 region has 16 residues. Per the germline V gene, CDR1 is MNHEY and CDR2 is SVGAGI. The CDR3 DNA reads as TGTGCCAGCAGTAAAGTCGCTAGCGGGAGTACAGATACGCAGTATTCT. Translating it yields CASSKVASGSTDTQYS.

This clonotype was found many times. The chain links TRBV27 to TRBJ1-3; tentative D call: TRBD1 (6 bases). Between the trimmed V and J ends, which lost 6 bases and 0 bases, there was a span of 15 bases. Germline V gene sequence: CDR1 MNHEY, CDR2 SMNVEV (reference sequence). The CDR3 spans 16 residues. The CDR3 region is CASSSGTTFSGNTIYF. In DNA, the CDR3 is TGTGCCAGCAGCTCCGGGACAACTTTCTCTGGAAACACCATATATTTT.

This clonotype was counted many times. The gene calls are TRBV4-3 and TRBJ2-3, with a possible D match to TRBD2 (5 bases). The germline gives CDR1 LGHNA, CDR2 YSLEER. V lost 0 bases, J lost 1 base, and 5 bases lay in between. This CDR3 region has 14 residues. This CDR3 is CASSQDGGTDTQYF. In nucleotides, the CDR3 is TGCGCCAGCAGCCAAGACGGGGGCACAGATACGCAGTATTTT.

This chain joins TRBV11-2 and TRBJ1-1; D is possibly TRBD1 (5 bases). CDR1 is SGHAT, CDR2 FQNNGV, per germline. This CDR3 region has 15 residues. V lost 2 bases, J lost 1 base, and 11 bases lay in between. The CDR3 DNA is TGTGCCAGCAGCTTATTCGGAGGACAGAACACTGAAGCTTTCTTT. Translated, it gives CASSLFGGQNTEAFF.

The chain combines TRBV20-1 with TRBJ2-5; D not certain. The CDR3 has 15 amino acids. Between the trimmed V and J ends, which lost 2 bases and 5 bases, there was a span of 18 bases. The V gene's germline CDR1 is DFQATT and CDR2 SNEGSKA (reference sequence). The CDR3, as DNA: TGCAGTGCTAGATATCGAAGACGTGGGTCGGAGACCCAGTACTTC. Encoded protein: CSARYRRRGSETQYF.

This clonotype showed up many times. The chain is built from TRBV12-3 or TRBV12-4 and TRBJ1-2; 7 positions match TRBD1. The CDR3 extends over 13 amino acids. With 6 bases clipped from V and 7 bases from J, the junction kept 8 bases outside the gene matches. CDR3 protein: CASRGDSPLGYTF. DNA of the CDR3: TGTGCCAGCAGAGGGGACAGCCCCCTTGGCTACACCTTC.

On this clonotype itself: A much larger clone lies one base from this, so it may be a read error. The chain couples TRBV2 to TRBJ2-2; 7 bases map to TRBD1. The germline V gene encodes CDR1 SNHLY and CDR2 FYNNEI. Trimming at V came to 10 bases and at J to 4 bases, leaving 12 bases not matched to a gene. This CDR3 is 15 amino acids long. In DNA, the CDR3 is TGTGCCATCAGGATGACAGGGTCGGTCACCGGGGAGCTGTTTTTT. Protein sequence: CAIRMTGSVTGELFF. Combining the CDR3 with reference TRBV2 and TRBJ2-2 gives the whole variable domain EPEVTQTPSHQVTQMGQEVILRCVPISNHLYFYWYRQILGQKVEFLVSFYNNEISEKSEIFDDQFSVERPDGSNFTLKIRSTKLEDSAMYFCAIRMTGSVTGELFFGEGSRLTVL.

V is TRBV11-3 and J is TRBJ2-5; 7 bases match TRBD1. The CDR3 totals 15 residues. The germline gives CDR1 SGHNT, CDR2 YENEEA. J was trimmed by 5 bases and V by 5 bases; bases with no gene match: 11. The CDR3 sequence: CASSTIQGPRETQYF. The CDR3 DNA sequence: TGTGCCAGCAGCACCATACAGGGGCCTCGGGAGACCCAGTACTTC. Full variable domain (remainder filled in from reference TRBV11-3 and TRBJ2-5): EAGVVQSPRYKIIEKKQPVAFWCNPISGHNTLYWYLQNLGQGPELLIRYENEEAVDDSQLPKDRFSAERLKGVDSTLKIQPAELGDSAVYLCASSTIQGPRETQYFGPGTRLLVL.

The rearrangement joins TRBV28 to TRBJ2-3, with D uncertain. Germline V gene data show CDR1 as MDHEN and CDR2 as SYDVKM. The CDR3 runs 13 residues. The V end was cut by 5 bases, the J end by 4 bases, with 10 bases between. The CDR3 spells CASSPRRADTQYF. For the CDR3, the DNA is TGTGCCAGCAGTCCCCGACGGGCAGATACGCAGTATTTT.

This clonotype came up a few times. V usage is TRBV7-9 and J usage is TRBJ1-1, with a weak D call TRBD1 (6 bases). The CDR3 has 14 residues. CDR1 SEHNR and CDR2 FQNEAQ come from the germline V gene (reference sequence). The V and J ends lost 5 bases and 5 bases respectively, with 15 bases between them. The CDR3 nucleotides read TGTGCCAGCAGCAAACAGGGCATTAGGACTGAAGCTTTCTTT. Its protein product is CASSKQGIRTEAFF.

This clonotype was counted many times. V usage is TRBV5-1 and J usage is TRBJ1-1; D is unclear. This CDR3 has 14 amino acids. Germline values: CDR1 SGHRS, CDR2 YFSETQ. V lost 5 bases and J lost 1, with 12 bases in between. The CDR3 nucleotides are TGCGCCAGCAGGCCTCGGGGTGGGAACACTGAAGCTTTCTTT. Protein: CASRPRGGNTEAFF.